This T cell receptor (beta chain) was retrieved from a study of long-term antiretroviral therapy in people with HIV. General study findings and limits: Dominating the repertoire at all time points were the clones that expanded before ART.

CDR1 is LNHDA, CDR2 SQIVND, per germline (reference sequence). With 9 bases clipped from V and 2 bases from J, the junction kept 6 bases outside the gene matches. This CDR3 has 15 amino acids. The study drew at least one pre-ART and at least two post-ART PBMC samples from every donor. This clone rates as large. Its antigen remains unidentified. Sequencing relied on immunoSEQ assay v3.0, run at survey level. TCRdb keeps only in-frame clones here, not all; method: immunoSEQ multiplex PCR. The sample lists about 24,000 clones; 80% to 85% were seen once. Sequences were derived from unsorted PBMCs, sampled at the start of antiretroviral therapy, before treatment. The V and J genes are TRBV19 and TRBJ2-5, with TRBD2 identical over 13 bases. The clonotype was recovered from a woman under 30 with HIV. Here the CDR3 reads CASGRGLAGQETQYF. CDR3 sequence (DNA): TGTGCCAGCGGGAGGGGACTAGCGGGGCAAGAGACCCAGTACTTC.